This is a list of T cell receptor beta chains from one sample in a study of shared clonotypes between healthy human individuals. The method was immunoSEQ multiplex PCR; TCRdb's version includes in-frame clones alone and lacks a portion of them. The profile shows roughly 650,000 clones, 97% of them singletons. Sequencing was performed on naive CD4+ T cells sorted from blood. The source of these receptors is a woman between 25 and 40 years old in good health. CDR3s include the opening cysteine and the closing phenylalanine or tryptophan. D genes are given only for firm matches. Only some rows state a clone size, as once, few, many or a class for expanded clones.

. | TRBJ2-1 | . | TRBV28 | TGTGCCAGCAGTTTATTTAGGGCCTCTCCCAATGAGCAGTTCTTC | CASSLFRASPNEQFF
. | TRBJ2-2 | . | TRBV14 | TGTGCCAGCAGCCCAAGTCAAGGGGCCCGGAACACCGGGGAGCTGTTTTTT | CASSPSQGARNTGELFF
. | TRBJ1-1 | once | TRBV7-9 | TGTGCCAGCAGCCCTCCTCCAAACACTGAAGCTTTCTTT | CASSPPPNTEAFF
TRBD1 | TRBJ2-7 | . | TRBV7-2 | TGTGCCAGCAGCGCAGAGAGTTGGGACAGTCCTTTAAGGCAGTACTTC | CASSAESWDSPLRQYF
. | TRBJ2-1 | . | TRBV7-9 | TGTGCCAGCAGCCGCCAGTCGGAGCAGTTCTTC | CASSRQSEQFF
TRBD1 | TRBJ1-5 | . | TRBV4-1 | TGCGCCAGCAGCTTTCGGGACAGCCACAATCAGCCCCAGCATTTT | CASSFRDSHNQPQHF
. | TRBJ1-2 | few | TRBV6-5 | TGTGCCAGCAGTTACGACAGCAACTATGGCTACACCTTC | CASSYDSNYGYTF
. | TRBJ2-5 | . | TRBV19 | TGTGCCAGTAAGTCAATGGAGACCCAGTACTTC | CASKSMETQYF
TRBD2 | TRBJ2-7 | . | TRBV28 | TGTGCCAGCAGTCGGGTAGGGAAGCGGGAGGGCTACGAGCAGTACTTC | CASSRVGKREGYEQYF
. | TRBJ2-4 | . | TRBV18 | TGTGCCAGCTCACCACCGAGTCACCCGGTTGATACCAAAAACATTCAGTACTTC | CASSPPSHPVDTKNIQYF
TRBD1 | TRBJ2-7 | . | TRBV9 | TGTGCCAGCAGCGTAGGCCCGACAGGGTTTAGCTCCTACGAGCAGTACTTC | CASSVGPTGFSSYEQYF